The present T cell receptor (beta chain) was sequenced within a study of blood T cell repertoires in COVID-19. Overall study: Samples came from the United States, Italy and Spain, spanning acute and convalescent COVID-19. T cells, B-cell-depleted T cells, or PBMCs supplied cDNA or gDNA.

Using immunoSEQ multiplex PCR, the repertoire was profiled, and TCRdb retains in-frame clones only, with some absent. The table includes about 420,000 clones, about 90% detected once. This clone was observed a single time. The Seattle site enrolled patients during active infection and followed them longitudinally. Trimming removed 2 bases from V and 2 bases from J, with 13 bases in between. From germline, CDR1 is SGHNT and CDR2 YENEEA. This CDR3 is 15 amino acids long. The source material was peripheral blood. This rearrangement joins TRBV11-3 to TRBJ2-7; possibly TRBD2 for D (6 bases). This receptor was identified in a man younger than 30 with COVID-19, enrolled during active disease. DNA for the CDR3: TGTGCCAGCAGCTTATCCACTAGCAGTACCTACGAGCAGTACTTC. Protein sequence: CASSLSTSSTYEQYF.